This T cell receptor (beta chain) originates from a study of T cells in Graves' hyperthyroidism and ophthalmopathy. Study results and caveats: The authors' 13 V-J model separated ophthalmopathy from stable hyperthyroidism.

The CDR3 runs to 13 residues. The V end lost 1 base, the J end lost 5 bases, and 12 bases lay between the germline ends. CDR1 and CDR2 (germline): SQVTM, ANQGSEA. In this sample, this clonotype turned up many times. Its antigen is unknown. TCR beta CDR3 sequences were amplified from RNA transcripts. RT-PCR in the first round (using the HTBI primer set) targeted the TCR CDR3. MiXCR was run by TCRdb on the multiplex PCR reads, yielding one entry per CDR3 protein. The data hold some 270,000 distinct CDR3 sequences, with approximately 23% observed a single time. The sample was blood. The origin of this receptor is a woman aged 40-49 years with Graves' ophthalmopathy. The V gene is TRBV29-1, the J gene TRBJ2-7; perhaps TRBD1 as D (6 bases). CDR3 protein: CSVEVGRGHEQYF. CDR3 bases: TGCAGCGTTGAAGTTGGCAGGGGCCACGAGCAGTACTTC.